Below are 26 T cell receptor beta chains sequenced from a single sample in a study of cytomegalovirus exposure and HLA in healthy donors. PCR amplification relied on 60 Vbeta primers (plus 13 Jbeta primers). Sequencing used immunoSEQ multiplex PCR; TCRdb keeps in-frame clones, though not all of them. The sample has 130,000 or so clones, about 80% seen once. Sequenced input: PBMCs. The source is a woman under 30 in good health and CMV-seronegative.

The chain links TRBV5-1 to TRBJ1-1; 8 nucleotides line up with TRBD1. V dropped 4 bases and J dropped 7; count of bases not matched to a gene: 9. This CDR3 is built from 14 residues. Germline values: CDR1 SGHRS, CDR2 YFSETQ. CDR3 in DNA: TGCGCCAGCAGCCCCCCTCAGGGGGCTGGTGAAGCTTTCTTT. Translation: CASSPPQGAGEAFF.

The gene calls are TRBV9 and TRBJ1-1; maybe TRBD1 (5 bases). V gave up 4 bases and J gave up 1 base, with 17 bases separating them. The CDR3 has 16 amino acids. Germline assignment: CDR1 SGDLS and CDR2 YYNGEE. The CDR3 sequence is CASSRGGDGRNTEAFF. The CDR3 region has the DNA TGTGCCAGCAGCCGGGGGGGTGACGGCCGGAACACTGAAGCTTTCTTT.

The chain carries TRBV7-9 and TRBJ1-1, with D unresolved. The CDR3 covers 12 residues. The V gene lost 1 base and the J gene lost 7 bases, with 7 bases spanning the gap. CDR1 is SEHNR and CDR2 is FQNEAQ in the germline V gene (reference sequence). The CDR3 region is CASSLVSVEAFF. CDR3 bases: TGTGCCAGCAGCTTAGTCTCCGTTGAAGCTTTCTTT.

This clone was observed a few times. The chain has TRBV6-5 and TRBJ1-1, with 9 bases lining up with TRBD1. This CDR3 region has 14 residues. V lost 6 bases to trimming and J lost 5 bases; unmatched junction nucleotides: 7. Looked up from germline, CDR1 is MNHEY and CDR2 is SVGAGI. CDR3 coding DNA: TGTGCCAGCAGGTTGGGACAGGGTGGGACTGAAGCTTTCTTT. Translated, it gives CASRLGQGGTEAFF.

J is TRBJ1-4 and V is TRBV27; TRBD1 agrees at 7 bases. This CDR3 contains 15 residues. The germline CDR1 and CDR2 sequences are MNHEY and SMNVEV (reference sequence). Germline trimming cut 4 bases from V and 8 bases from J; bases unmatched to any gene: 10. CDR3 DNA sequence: TGTGCCAGCAGTTACAGGGGCCCGCCGGCCGAAAAACTGTTTTTT. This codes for CASSYRGPPAEKLFF. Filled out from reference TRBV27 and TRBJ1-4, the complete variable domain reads EAQVTQNPRYLITVTGKKLTVTCSQNMNHEYMSWYRQDPGLGLRQIYYSMNVEVTDKGDVPEGYKVSRKEKRNFPLILESPSPNQTSLYFCASSYRGPPAEKLFFGSGTQLSVL.

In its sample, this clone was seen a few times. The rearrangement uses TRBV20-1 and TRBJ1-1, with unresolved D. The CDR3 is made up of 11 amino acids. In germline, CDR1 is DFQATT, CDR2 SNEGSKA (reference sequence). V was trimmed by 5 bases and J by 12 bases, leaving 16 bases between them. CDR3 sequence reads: CSAPYWAITFF. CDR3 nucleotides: TGCAGTGCTCCCTACTGGGCCATAACTTTCTTT.

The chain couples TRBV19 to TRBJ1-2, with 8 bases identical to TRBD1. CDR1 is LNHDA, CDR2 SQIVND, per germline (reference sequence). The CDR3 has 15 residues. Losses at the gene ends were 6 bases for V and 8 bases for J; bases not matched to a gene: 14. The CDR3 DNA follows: TGTGCCAGTAGCCTGCCGGGACAGGAATGGAGCGGCTACACCTTC. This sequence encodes CASSLPGQEWSGYTF.

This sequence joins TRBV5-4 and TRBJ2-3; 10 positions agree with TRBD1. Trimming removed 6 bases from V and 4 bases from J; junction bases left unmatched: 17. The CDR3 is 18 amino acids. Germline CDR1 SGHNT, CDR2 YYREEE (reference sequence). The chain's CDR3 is CASKPSRGQGISPDTQYF. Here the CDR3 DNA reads TGTGCCAGCAAGCCTTCCCGGGGACAGGGGATAAGCCCAGATACGCAGTATTTT. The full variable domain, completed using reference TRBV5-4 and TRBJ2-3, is ETGVTQSPTHLIKTRGQQVTLRCSSQSGHNTVSWYQQALGQGPQFIFQYYREEENGRGNFPPRFSGLQFPNYSSELNVNALELDDSALYLCASKPSRGQGISPDTQYFGPGTRLTVL.

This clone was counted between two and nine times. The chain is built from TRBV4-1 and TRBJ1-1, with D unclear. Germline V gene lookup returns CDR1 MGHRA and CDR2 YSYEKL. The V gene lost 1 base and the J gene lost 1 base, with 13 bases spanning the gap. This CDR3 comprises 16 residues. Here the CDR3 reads CASSQGVTAGNTEAFF. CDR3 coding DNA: TGCGCCAGCAGCCAAGGTGTGACCGCAGGGAACACTGAAGCTTTCTTT.

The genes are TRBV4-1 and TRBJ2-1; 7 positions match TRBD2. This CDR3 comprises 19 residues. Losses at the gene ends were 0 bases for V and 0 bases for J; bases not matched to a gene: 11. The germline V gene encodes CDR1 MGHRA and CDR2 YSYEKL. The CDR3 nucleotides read TGCGCCAGCAGCCAAGAAAAAGTGCGGGAGCGTTTCTCCTACAATGAGCAGTTCTTC. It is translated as CASSQEKVRERFSYNEQFF.

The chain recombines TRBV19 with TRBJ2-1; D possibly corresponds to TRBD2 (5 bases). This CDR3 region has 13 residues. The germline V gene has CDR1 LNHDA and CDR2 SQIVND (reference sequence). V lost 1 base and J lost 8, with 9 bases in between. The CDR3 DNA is TGTGCCAGTAGTATAGCGAGGGTAGATGAGCAGTTCTTC. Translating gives CASSIARVDEQFF. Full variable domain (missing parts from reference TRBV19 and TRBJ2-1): DGGITQSPKYLFRKEGQNVTLSCEQNLNHDAMYWYRQDPGQGLRLIYYSQIVNDFQKGDIAEGYSVSREKKESFPLTVTSAQKNPTAFYLCASSIARVDEQFFGPGTRLTVL.

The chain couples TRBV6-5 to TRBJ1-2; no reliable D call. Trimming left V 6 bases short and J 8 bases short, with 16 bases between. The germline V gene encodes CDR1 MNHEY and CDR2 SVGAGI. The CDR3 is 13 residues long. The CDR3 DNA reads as TGTGCCAGCAGCCCTGACACGGTTTACGGCTACACCTTC. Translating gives CASSPDTVYGYTF.

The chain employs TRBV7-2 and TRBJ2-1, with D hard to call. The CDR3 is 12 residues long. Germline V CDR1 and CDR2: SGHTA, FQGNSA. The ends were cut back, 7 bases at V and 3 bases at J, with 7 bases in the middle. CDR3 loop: CASTVLYNEQFF. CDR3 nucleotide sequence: TGTGCCAGCACCGTCCTCTACAATGAGCAGTTCTTC.

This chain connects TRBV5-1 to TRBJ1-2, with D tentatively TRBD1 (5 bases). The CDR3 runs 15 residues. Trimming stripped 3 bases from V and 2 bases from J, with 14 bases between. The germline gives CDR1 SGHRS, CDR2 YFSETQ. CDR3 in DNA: TGCGCCAGCAGCTCCCCGGGGGGGTTCAACTATGGCTACACCTTC. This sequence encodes CASSSPGGFNYGYTF.

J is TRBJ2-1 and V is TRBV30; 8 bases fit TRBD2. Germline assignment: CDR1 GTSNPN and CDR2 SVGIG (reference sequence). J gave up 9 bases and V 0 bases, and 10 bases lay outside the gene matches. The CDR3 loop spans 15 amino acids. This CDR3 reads CAWSVGGGGRGEQFF. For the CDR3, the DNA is TGTGCCTGGAGTGTCGGTGGCGGGGGGCGGGGTGAGCAGTTCTTC. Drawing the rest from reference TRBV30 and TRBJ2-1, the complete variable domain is SQTIHQWPATLVQPVGSPLSLECTVEGTSNPNLYWYRQAAGRGLQLLFYSVGIGQISSEVPQNLSASRPQDRQFILSSKKLLLSDSGFYLCAWSVGGGGRGEQFFGPGTRLTVL.

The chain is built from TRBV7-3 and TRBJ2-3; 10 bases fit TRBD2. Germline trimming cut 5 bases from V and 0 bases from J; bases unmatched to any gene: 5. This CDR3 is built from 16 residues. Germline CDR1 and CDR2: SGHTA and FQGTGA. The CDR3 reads CASSLRTSGSTDTQYF. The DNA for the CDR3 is TGTGCCAGCAGCCTCCGGACTAGCGGTAGCACAGATACGCAGTATTTT.

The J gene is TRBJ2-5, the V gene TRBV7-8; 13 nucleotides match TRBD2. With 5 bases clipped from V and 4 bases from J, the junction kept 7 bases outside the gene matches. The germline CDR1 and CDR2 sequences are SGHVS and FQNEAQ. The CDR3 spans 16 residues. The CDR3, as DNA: TGTGCCAGCAGCGGGCGGACTAGCGGGAGCCCAGAGACCCAGTACTTC. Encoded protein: CASSGRTSGSPETQYF.

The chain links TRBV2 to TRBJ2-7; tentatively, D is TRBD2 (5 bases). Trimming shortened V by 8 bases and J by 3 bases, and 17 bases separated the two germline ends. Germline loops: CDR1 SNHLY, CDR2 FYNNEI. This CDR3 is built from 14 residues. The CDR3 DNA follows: TGTGCCAGCGGGCCCGGGGAGCATAACTACGAGCAGTACTTC. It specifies CASGPGEHNYEQYF.

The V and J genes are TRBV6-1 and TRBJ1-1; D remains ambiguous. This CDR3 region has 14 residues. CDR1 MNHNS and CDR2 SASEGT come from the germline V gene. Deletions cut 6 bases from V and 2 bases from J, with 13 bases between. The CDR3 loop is CASSNSLSNTEAFF. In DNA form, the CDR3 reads TGTGCCAGCAGCAACAGCTTATCTAACACTGAAGCTTTCTTT.

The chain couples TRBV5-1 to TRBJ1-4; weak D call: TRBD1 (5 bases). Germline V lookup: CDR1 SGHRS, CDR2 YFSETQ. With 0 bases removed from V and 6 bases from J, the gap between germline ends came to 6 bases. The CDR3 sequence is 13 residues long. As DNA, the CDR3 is TGCGCCAGCAGCTTGGCGACAGATGAAAAACTGTTTTTT. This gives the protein CASSLATDEKLFF.

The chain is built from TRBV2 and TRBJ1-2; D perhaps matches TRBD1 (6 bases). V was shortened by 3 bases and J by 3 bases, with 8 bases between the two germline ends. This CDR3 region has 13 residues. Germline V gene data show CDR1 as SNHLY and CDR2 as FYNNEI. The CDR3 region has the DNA TGTGCCAGCAGTGATTCAGGGGACTATGGCTACACCTTC. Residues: CASSDSGDYGYTF.

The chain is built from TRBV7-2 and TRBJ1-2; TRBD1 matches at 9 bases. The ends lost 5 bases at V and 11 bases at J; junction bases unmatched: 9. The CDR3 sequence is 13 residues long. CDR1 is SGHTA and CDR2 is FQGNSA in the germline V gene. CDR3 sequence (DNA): TGTGCCAGCAGCACCCTACAGGGGGCGGGGTACACCTTC. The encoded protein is CASSTLQGAGYTF. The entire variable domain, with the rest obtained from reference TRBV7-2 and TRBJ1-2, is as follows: GAGVSQSPSNKVTEKGKDVELRCDPISGHTALYWYRQSLGQGLEFLIYFQGNSAPDKSGLPSDRFSAERTGGSVSTLTIQRTQQEDSAVYLCASSTLQGAGYTFGSGTRLTVV.

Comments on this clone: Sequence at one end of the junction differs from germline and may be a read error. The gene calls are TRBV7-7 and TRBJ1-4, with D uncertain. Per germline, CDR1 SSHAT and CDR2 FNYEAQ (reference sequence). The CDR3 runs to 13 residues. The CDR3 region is CASSSAPGEKLFF. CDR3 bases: TGTGCTAGCAGCTCGGCCCCCGGGGAAAAACTGTTTTTT.

The CDR3 DNA is TGTGCCAGCAGCTTAACCCCCACACTCGGACAGGGTGGCTACACCTTC. It specifies CASSLTPTLGQGGYTF. The chain couples TRBV7-6 to TRBJ1-2, with 8 bases identical to TRBD1. J gave up 7 bases and V 2 bases, and 12 bases lay outside the gene matches. Germline V gene lookup returns CDR1 SGHVS and CDR2 FNYEAQ. This CDR3 comprises 16 residues.

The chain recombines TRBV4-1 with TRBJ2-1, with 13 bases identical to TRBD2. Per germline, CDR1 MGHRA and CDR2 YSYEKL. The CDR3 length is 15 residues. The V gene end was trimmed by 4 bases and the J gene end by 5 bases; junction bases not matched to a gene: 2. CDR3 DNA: TGCGCCAGCAGCCCGGGACTAGCGGGAAACAATGAGCAGTTCTTC. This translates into CASSPGLAGNNEQFF.

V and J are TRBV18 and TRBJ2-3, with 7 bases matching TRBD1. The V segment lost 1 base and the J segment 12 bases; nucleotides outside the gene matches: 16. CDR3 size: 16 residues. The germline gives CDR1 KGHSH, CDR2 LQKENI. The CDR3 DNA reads TGTGCCAGCTCACCACGACAGGGAACTAGAACTACGCATCAGTATTTT. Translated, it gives CASSPRQGTRTTHQYF. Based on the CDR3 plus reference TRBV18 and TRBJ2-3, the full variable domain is NAGVMQNPRHLVRRRGQEARLRCSPMKGHSHVYWYRQLPEEGLKFMVYLQKENIIDESGMPKERFSAEFPKEGPSILRIQQVVRGDSAAYFCASSPRQGTRTTHQYFGPGTRLTVL.